This T cell receptor (beta chain) stems from a study of T-cell reconstitution after alpha-beta-depleted transplantation in children. CDR3 length: 15 amino acids. Unmatched junction bases numbered 7, after V lost 2 bases and J lost 10 bases. Germline V lookup: CDR1 MGHDK, CDR2 SYGVNS. This clonotype was recorded many times. Preparation of the TCRbeta library involved a method that used unique molecular identifiers. Using its own MiXCR run on the PCR reads, TCRdb lists one record per CDR3 protein. The data contain about 72,000 distinct CDR3 sequences, 6% to 8.5% of them singletons. This TCR was recovered from a human donor who donated a stem cell graft to a child with acute lymphoblastic leukemia. This material consisted of PBMCs from the stem cell graft donor, taken from the stem cell graft. The rearrangement links TRBV25-1 to TRBJ1-6, with 8 bases aligning to TRBD1. Here the CDR3 reads CASSEDRGVDSPLHF. The CDR3 nucleotides are TGTGCCAGCAGTGAAGACAGGGGCGTAGACTCACCCCTCCACTTT.